This T cell receptor (beta chain) was obtained from a study of blood T cell repertoires in COVID-19. At the level of the study: COVID-19 samples, acute and convalescent, were from the United States, Italy and Spain.

Seattle-derived patients entered the study during active infection and were followed longitudinally. Per germline, CDR1 SQVTM and CDR2 ANQGSEA. CDR3 size: 12 residues. Trimming removed 8 bases from V and 1 base from J, with 11 bases in between. Authors' processing steps: Counts of nucleated cells, estimated from reference gene primer amplification, were obtained. Profiling relied on immunoSEQ multiplex PCR, and the TCRdb table lists in-frame clones only, not all of them. V, J and clone size are those of that table, while D and trimming were read from the DNA. The sample lists 68,000 or so clones; roughly 90% were seen once.

The sample taken for sequencing was peripheral blood. This chain connects TRBV29-1 to TRBJ1-1; D gene unclear. This receptor was identified in a man aged 40-49 years with COVID-19, enrolled during active disease. The chain's CDR3 is CSFRDTNTEAFF. For the CDR3, the DNA is TGCAGCTTCCGAGACACGAACACTGAAGCTTTCTTT.